One T cell receptor beta chain is described in this entry. The antigen remains unidentified. The same CDR3 also results from other DNA sequences found in this sample. PCR involved 60 Vbeta and 13 Jbeta primers. Produced via immunoSEQ multiplex PCR; TCRdb's table is partial and in-frame only. The data include 95,000 to 150,000 clones; the top ten clones carry 1%. Germline trimming cut 3 bases from V and 4 bases from J; bases unmatched to any gene: 3. Per the germline V gene, CDR1 is LNHNV and CDR2 is YYDKDF (reference sequence). This CDR3 spans 14 amino acids. The data belong to a study of cytomegalovirus exposure and HLA in healthy donors. The study, taken as a whole, reports: A list of about 160 TCR beta chains associated with cytomegalovirus was given. The likely explanation for a cluster of highly shared sequence variants was sequencing artifact.

The rearrangement links TRBV15 to TRBJ2-3; 8 bases align to TRBD1. The receptor was derived from a man between 18 and 29 years old in good health and CMV-seronegative. The material sequenced was PBMCs. The CDR3 DNA sequence: TGTGCCACCAGCAGGGACAGGGCCGCAGATACGCAGTATTTT. This sequence encodes CATSRDRAADTQYF.